A single sample gave rise to the 27 T cell receptor beta chains below, sequenced in a study of Tregs in tolerant kidney transplant recipients. TCRdb's table, derived via immunoSEQ multiplex PCR, lists solely in-frame clones and lacks some. There are tens of thousands of clones in the sample; around 93% occur only once, and about 15% lies in the top ten. Mixed chimerism was transient after nonmyeloablative marrow transplants from related graft donors. The source material was CD8+ T cells from blood (PBMCs), sampled 24 months after the transplant. Receptor source: a human patient who received a combined kidney and bone marrow transplant. The graft donor may have contributed some T cells.

The V gene is TRBV7-2, the J gene TRBJ2-1; tentatively, D is TRBD2 (7 bases). The germline V and J ends were trimmed by 5 bases and 0 bases, with 20 bases remaining between them. The CDR3 totals 18 residues. CDR1 SGHTA and CDR2 FQGNSA come from the germline V gene. For the CDR3, the DNA is TGTGCCAGCAGCGCATGGGTAGGGGGGGGGAGCTCCTACAATGAGCAGTTCTTC. It translates to CASSAWVGGGSSYNEQFF.

The chain recombines TRBV28 with TRBJ2-3; TRBD2 matches 9 bases. The CDR3 sequence is 15 residues long. Germline V gene sequence: CDR1 MDHEN, CDR2 SYDVKM. Trimming removed 3 bases from V and 4 bases from J; junction bases left unmatched: 5. Here the CDR3 reads CASSFGGGAPDTQYF. In DNA form, the CDR3 reads TGTGCCAGCAGTTTCGGCGGGGGGGCCCCAGATACGCAGTATTTT.

The gene calls are TRBV6-5 and TRBJ2-7; D gene ambiguous. V was cut by 4 bases and J by 6 bases, with 7 bases left in between. Per germline, CDR1 MNHEY and CDR2 SVGAGI. The CDR3 has 11 amino acids. The CDR3 protein is CASSSSGEQYF. The CDR3 coding sequence is TGTGCCAGCAGTTCCTCCGGCGAGCAGTACTTC.

The gene calls are TRBV13 and TRBJ1-2; tentative D call: TRBD1 (6 bases). Trimming took off 0 bases at V and 6 bases at J, with 17 bases between the two ends. The CDR3 consists of 16 residues. Germline V gives CDR1 PRHDT, CDR2 FYEKMQ (reference sequence). The chain's CDR3 is CASSLGRGTGLDGYTF. CDR3 sequence (DNA): TGTGCCAGCAGCTTAGGCCGGGGCACAGGGTTGGATGGCTACACCTTC.

This clone has just a few counts. The V gene is TRBV19, the J gene TRBJ2-2; D gene ambiguous. Trimming cost V 5 bases and J 7 bases, with 14 bases left between them. In germline, CDR1 is LNHDA, CDR2 SQIVND (reference sequence). This CDR3 is built from 14 residues. CDR3 region: CASSLGIQNGELFF. CDR3 DNA: TGTGCCAGTAGTTTGGGCATTCAGAACGGGGAGCTGTTTTTT.

V usage is TRBV2 and J usage is TRBJ2-7, with 12 bases aligning to TRBD2. CDR3 length: 14 residues. From germline, CDR1 is SNHLY and CDR2 FYNNEI. The J segment lost 3 bases and the V segment lost 7 bases, leaving 4 bases of the junction unmatched. The CDR3 DNA is TGTGCCAGCATTGGACTAGCGGGAAGCTACGAGCAGTACTTC. Its protein is CASIGLAGSYEQYF. The full variable domain, its missing parts supplied by reference TRBV2 and TRBJ2-7, is EPEVTQTPSHQVTQMGQEVILRCVPISNHLYFYWYRQILGQKVEFLVSFYNNEISEKSEIFDDQFSVERPDGSNFTLKIRSTKLEDSAMYFCASIGLAGSYEQYFGPGTRLTVT.

The rearrangement uses TRBV6-5 and TRBJ2-7; 7 nucleotides agree with TRBD2. The germline CDR1 and CDR2 sequences are MNHEY and SVGAGI. The V segment lost 6 bases and the J segment 3 bases; nucleotides outside the gene matches: 11. CDR3 length: 15 residues. The CDR3 sequence: CASSRLAAKGYEQYF. Here the CDR3 DNA reads TGTGCCAGCAGCAGGCTAGCGGCGAAGGGCTACGAGCAGTACTTC.

The chain links TRBV5-4 to TRBJ2-7; the match to TRBD1 covers 11 bases. After removal of 3 bases from V and 3 bases from J, the junction contained 2 bases not matched to a gene. Germline CDR1 reads SGHNT; CDR2 reads YYREEE (reference sequence). The CDR3 is made up of 14 amino acids. The CDR3 reads CASSWGQGGYEQYF. The CDR3 DNA reads TGTGCCAGCAGCTGGGGACAGGGGGGCTACGAGCAGTACTTC.

The chain joins TRBV9 to TRBJ2-7; D might be TRBD1 (8 bases). CDR1 is SGDLS and CDR2 is YYNGEE in the germline V gene. The CDR3 has 15 amino acids. Between the trimmed V and J ends, which lost 5 bases and 7 bases, there was a span of 22 bases. CDR3 sequence: CASSGQGRLAQEQYF. The CDR3 DNA sequence: TGTGCCAGCAGTGGACAGGGTCGACTAGCACAAGAGCAGTACTTC.

The chain combines TRBV4-1 with TRBJ1-5, with 10 bases aligning to TRBD1. Per germline, CDR1 MGHRA and CDR2 YSYEKL. This CDR3 comprises 14 residues. V lost 4 bases, J lost 6 bases, and 3 bases stayed unmatched. CDR3 bases: TGCGCCAGCAGCCCAGGGACAGGGGTTCAGCCCCAGCATTTT. This translates into CASSPGTGVQPQHF.

This chain joins TRBV7-9 and TRBJ2-7; D may be TRBD2 (6 bases). Deletions cut 5 bases from V and 4 bases from J, with 21 bases between. The CDR3 extends over 16 amino acids. CDR1 and CDR2 from the germline V gene are SEHNR and FQNEAQ (reference sequence). As DNA, the CDR3 is TGTGCCAGCAGCGCTTTCGCGGCCAGCGGGTTATACGAGCAGTACTTC. Translated: CASSAFAASGLYEQYF.

This clone showed up just once. V and J are TRBV13 and TRBJ2-7, with TRBD1 matching 8 bases. The CDR3 runs 14 residues. Germline CDR1 PRHDT, CDR2 FYEKMQ (reference sequence). V lost 5 bases and J lost 5; bases outside the gene matches: 8. The DNA for the CDR3 is TGTGCCAGCAGCCTCGGACAGGGTGTCCACGAGCAGTACTTC. Protein sequence: CASSLGQGVHEQYF.

V and J are TRBV9 and TRBJ2-5; D gene unclear. With the DNA end fitting TRBJ2-7 better, the J assignment may be wrong. This CDR3 has 13 amino acids. CDR1 SGDLS and CDR2 YYNGEE come from the germline V gene. CDR3 nucleotide sequence: TGTGCCAGCAGCGTAGCCTCAGACTACGAGCAGTACTTC. Translation gives CASSVASDYEQYF.

The chain combines TRBV30 with TRBJ2-3; 8 bases fit TRBD2. Trimming cost V 7 bases and J 2 bases; bases outside gene matches: 14. This CDR3 contains 16 residues. Germline V gene data show CDR1 as GTSNPN and CDR2 as SVGIG (reference sequence). CDR3 sequence reads: CAYHRVSGAHTDTQYF. Here the CDR3 DNA reads TGTGCCTACCACAGGGTTAGCGGGGCTCACACAGATACGCAGTATTTT.

The chain recombines TRBV4-1 with TRBJ2-1; 9 positions agree with TRBD2. V lost 0 bases and J lost 7; bases outside the gene matches: 7. This CDR3 is built from 16 residues. Germline CDR1 and CDR2: MGHRA and YSYEKL. The chain's CDR3 is CASSQEGGTSLNEQFF. CDR3 coding DNA: TGCGCCAGCAGCCAAGAGGGGGGGACTAGCTTGAATGAGCAGTTCTTC.

This clone appeared a few times. The chain has TRBV23-1 and TRBJ2-7, with 7 bases fitting TRBD1. TRBV23-1 is marked as an open reading frame, function uncertain. The CDR3 length is 14 residues. V shed 7 bases, J shed 3 bases, and the junction held 9 bases outside the gene matches. The DNA of the CDR3 is TGCGCCAGCAACCAACGGCAGGGGGACTACGAGCAGTACTTC. This encodes CASNQRQGDYEQYF.

The chain links TRBV7-6 to TRBJ2-1, with 11 bases matching TRBD2. The CDR3 runs to 19 residues. The germline gives CDR1 SGHVS, CDR2 FNYEAQ. J gave up 8 bases and V 5 bases, and 20 bases lay outside the gene matches. Here the CDR3 reads CASSPAAGLAVPPPDEQFF. The DNA of the CDR3 is TGTGCCAGCAGCCCAGCAGCGGGACTAGCGGTCCCTCCTCCCGATGAGCAGTTCTTC.

The CDR3 spells CASSSSNEQFF. Here the CDR3 DNA reads TGTGCCAGCAGCTCGAGCAATGAGCAGTTCTTC. The chain links TRBV11-3 to TRBJ2-1; D is unresolved. Between the trimmed V and J ends, which lost 4 bases and 6 bases, there was a span of 4 bases. Germline-derived CDR1 and CDR2 are SGHNT and YENEEA. The CDR3 has 11 residues.

V and J are TRBV27 and TRBJ2-7; 9 nucleotides line up with TRBD1. CDR3 length equals 13 residues. The V gene end was trimmed by 6 bases and the J gene end by 3 bases; junction bases not matched to a gene: 3. The germline CDR1 and CDR2 sequences are MNHEY and SMNVEV (reference sequence). CDR3 DNA: TGTGCCAGCAGCCCGGGACAGGGCTACGAGCAGTACTTC. It yields the protein CASSPGQGYEQYF.

The DNA of the CDR3 is TGCGCCAGCAGCCAAGTTATAGGGGCGTCTGGGGCCAACGTCCTGACTTTC. As protein: CASSQVIGASGANVLTF. This chain connects TRBV4-1 to TRBJ2-6; the D gene is possibly TRBD1 (5 bases). Germline CDR1 and CDR2: MGHRA and YSYEKL. The V end was cut by 1 base, the J end by 1 base, with 11 bases between. The CDR3 loop spans 17 amino acids.

V usage is TRBV5-6 and J usage is TRBJ1-2; D may be TRBD1 (6 bases). The CDR3 is made up of 13 amino acids. The V and J ends lost 1 base and 3 bases respectively, with 7 bases between them. Germline V gene data show CDR1 as SGHDT and CDR2 as YYEEEE. CDR3 sequence reads: CASSLSGDYGYTF. The DNA of the CDR3 is TGTGCCAGCAGCTTGTCAGGGGACTATGGCTACACCTTC.

The table lists this clone with a count of one. The V and J genes are TRBV19 and TRBJ1-2; D perhaps matches TRBD1 (5 bases). The CDR3 totals 15 residues. The V gene lost 0 bases and the J gene lost 5 bases, with 13 bases spanning the gap. Per the germline V gene, CDR1 is LNHDA and CDR2 is SQIVND (reference sequence). CDR3 bases: TGTGCCAGTAGTATAGATCTGACAGACCCTTATGGCTACACCTTC. Translating gives CASSIDLTDPYGYTF.

The chain employs TRBV4-1 and TRBJ2-7; 10 nucleotides line up with TRBD1. CDR3 size: 14 residues. The J segment lost 5 bases and the V segment lost 4 bases, leaving 5 bases of the junction unmatched. Per germline, CDR1 MGHRA and CDR2 YSYEKL. The CDR3 spells CASSPGQGSHEQYF. In nucleotides, the CDR3 is TGCGCCAGCAGCCCGGGACAGGGGTCCCACGAGCAGTACTTC.

This chain connects TRBV27 to TRBJ2-3, with D possibly being TRBD1 (6 bases). CDR3 length equals 14 residues. Germline values: CDR1 MNHEY, CDR2 SMNVEV (reference sequence). V lost 7 bases to trimming and J lost 2 bases, with 13 bases between them. This chain's CDR3 is CASNPSGHTDTQYF. CDR3 DNA: TGTGCCAGCAACCCGTCGGGACACACAGATACGCAGTATTTT.

The rearrangement links TRBV19 to TRBJ1-6; tentative D call: TRBD1 (5 bases). CDR1 is LNHDA, CDR2 SQIVND, per germline (reference sequence). This CDR3 contains 14 residues. V shed 0 bases and J shed 7 bases, with 7 bases lying between them. The DNA for the CDR3 is TGTGCCAGTAGTATAGATCGGGGGAATTCACCCCTCCACTTT. It encodes CASSIDRGNSPLHF.

The chain is built from TRBV14 and TRBJ1-4, with TRBD1 matching over 7 bases. J was trimmed by 1 base and V by 6 bases; bases with no gene match: 11. The CDR3 length is 17 residues. The germline CDR1 and CDR2 sequences are SGHDN and FVKESK. CDR3 region: CASRPGQFFKTNEKLFF. In DNA form, the CDR3 reads TGTGCCAGCAGACCGGGACAGTTTTTCAAAACTAATGAAAAACTGTTTTTT. Full variable domain (rest looked up from reference TRBV14 and TRBJ1-4): EAGVTQFPSHSVIEKGQTVTLRCDPISGHDNLYWYRRVMGKEIKFLLHFVKESKQDESGMPNNRFLAERTGGTYSTLKVQPAELEDSGVYFCASRPGQFFKTNEKLFFGSGTQLSVL.

The chain has TRBV9 and TRBJ2-1; D is possibly TRBD2 (5 bases). The ends were cut back, 3 bases at V and 0 bases at J, with 10 bases in the middle. The CDR3 sequence is 15 residues long. Per the germline V gene, CDR1 is SGDLS and CDR2 is YYNGEE. The CDR3 DNA reads as TGTGCCAGCAGCGGGCGGGCTAGCTCCTACAATGAGCAGTTCTTC. Translation gives CASSGRASSYNEQFF.